This T cell receptor (beta chain) was observed in a study of blood T cell repertoires in COVID-19. Study at large: Samples of COVID-19 (acute and convalescent) were obtained from the United States, Italy and Spain. PBMCs, B-cell-depleted T cells, or T cells were the source of the cDNA or gDNA that made up the material.

There are 14 residues in the CDR3. CDR1 is MNHNS and CDR2 is SASEGT in the germline V gene. The V and J ends lost 3 bases and 8 bases, in that order; junction bases with no gene match: 6. Per the original methods: By means of reference gene primer amplification, nucleated cell counts were estimated. The table came from immunoSEQ multiplex PCR; TCRdb's copy has only in-frame clones and leaves some out. The V and J calls and clone size come from that table; D and trimming were worked out from the DNA. The table lists about 190,000 clones, 88% of them singletons. The V gene is TRBV6-1, the J gene TRBJ2-1; 8 nucleotides match TRBD1. This TCR was recovered from a man aged 30-40 years with acute or convalescent COVID-19. Source material: peripheral blood. The CDR3 here is CASSDPDRGDEQFF. CDR3 sequence (DNA): TGTGCCAGCAGTGACCCTGACAGGGGCGATGAGCAGTTCTTC.